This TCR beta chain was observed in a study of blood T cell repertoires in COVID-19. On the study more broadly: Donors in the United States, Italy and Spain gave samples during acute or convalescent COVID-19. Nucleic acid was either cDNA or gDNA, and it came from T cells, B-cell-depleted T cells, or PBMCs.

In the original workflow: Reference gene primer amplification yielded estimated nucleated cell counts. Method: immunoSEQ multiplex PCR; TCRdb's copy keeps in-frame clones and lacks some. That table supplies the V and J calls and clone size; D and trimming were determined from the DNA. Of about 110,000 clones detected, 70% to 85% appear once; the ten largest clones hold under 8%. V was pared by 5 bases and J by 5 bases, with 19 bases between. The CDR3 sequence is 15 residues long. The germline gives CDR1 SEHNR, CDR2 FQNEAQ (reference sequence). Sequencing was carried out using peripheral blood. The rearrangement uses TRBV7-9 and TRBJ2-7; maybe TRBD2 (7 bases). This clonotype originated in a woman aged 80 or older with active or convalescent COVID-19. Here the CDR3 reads CASSSGGAPRNEQYF. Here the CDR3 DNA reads TGTGCCAGCAGCAGTGGGGGGGCCCCGAGGAACGAGCAGTACTTC.